The present entry profiles one TCR beta chain with its context. This record belongs to a study of Graves' ophthalmopathy and Graves' hyperthyroidism. The CDR3 contains 14 residues. Germline assignment: CDR1 GTSNPN and CDR2 SVGIG (reference sequence). The ends lost 0 bases at V and 7 bases at J; junction bases unmatched: 6. Moderate-to-severe activity, CAS ≥3, NOSPECS ≥4 and duration under 3 months were recorded for donors with ophthalmopathy. Clinicians diagnosed using symptoms, serum thyroxine, TRAb, thyroid ultrasound and orbital computed tomography. As the template, RNA transcripts were used to amplify TCR beta CDR3 regions. First-round RT-PCR employed HTBI primers, with a second-round multiplex PCR after it. Using its own MiXCR run on the multiplex PCR reads, TCRdb lists one record per CDR3 protein. The sample contains roughly 480,000 distinct CDR3 sequences, about 15% of which appear only once.

The clonotype comes from a woman aged 25 to 45 with Graves' ophthalmopathy. The sequenced material came from blood. The chain uses TRBV30 and TRBJ1-5; 7 positions agree with TRBD1. The CDR3, as DNA: TGTGCCTGGAGTGTTTCAGGGGGAAGACAGCCCCAGCATTTT. Encoded protein: CAWSVSGGRQPQHF. The variable domain in full, with the rest retrieved from reference TRBV30 and TRBJ1-5, is SQTIHQWPATLVQPVGSPLSLECTVEGTSNPNLYWYRQAAGRGLQLLFYSVGIGQISSEVPQNLSASRPQDRQFILSSKKLLLSDSGFYLCAWSVSGGRQPQHFGDGTRLSIL.